Following are 23 T cell receptor beta chains from one sample sequenced in a study of T cell responses to AZD1222 COVID-19 vaccine. Repertoires were generated with immunoSEQ multiplex PCR, while TCRdb's copy carries only in-frame clones and drops some. Altogether 150,000 to 180,000 clones are present, over 85% being singletons, with the ten largest covering around 18%. The source was peripheral blood, collected on day 0 of AZD1222 vaccination. The receptors derive from an adult in good health.

The J gene is TRBJ2-7, the V gene TRBV7-3, with TRBD2 identical over 9 bases. The CDR3 totals 15 residues. Germline CDR1 reads SGHTA; CDR2 reads FQGTGA. J gave up 4 bases and V 5 bases, and 9 bases lay outside the gene matches. Written as DNA, the CDR3 is TGTGCCAGCAGCCTCAGACTAGCGGACGGTTACGAGCAGTACTTC. Translated, it gives CASSLRLADGYEQYF.

V usage is TRBV7-3 and J usage is TRBJ2-3; possible D gene TRBD2, 6 bases. Germline loops: CDR1 SGHTA, CDR2 FQGTGA. The CDR3 consists of 17 residues. V was trimmed by 5 bases and J by 0 bases, leaving 18 bases between them. CDR3 in DNA: TGTGCCAGCAGCGGGATTATAGCGGATATAAGCACAGATACGCAGTATTTT. Its translation is CASSGIIADISTDTQYF.

V is TRBV2 and J is TRBJ1-2; the D gene is possibly TRBD1 (6 bases). Germline assignment: CDR1 SNHLY and CDR2 FYNNEI. The CDR3 sequence is 12 residues long. The V end was cut by 6 bases, the J end by 4 bases, with 9 bases between. CDR3 bases: TGTGCCAGCAGACAGGGATTCTATGGCTACACCTTC. It specifies CASRQGFYGYTF.

The chain is built from TRBV9 and TRBJ2-5, with 10 bases lining up with TRBD2. This CDR3 has 14 amino acids. From germline, CDR1 is SGDLS and CDR2 YYNGEE. The trim removed 3 bases at V and 5 bases at J, leaving 4 bases unmatched. CDR3 in amino acids: CASSAGTSVETQYF. CDR3 DNA: TGTGCCAGCAGCGCCGGGACTAGCGTTGAGACCCAGTACTTC. Variable domain in full (rest from reference TRBV9 and TRBJ2-5): DSGVTQTPKHLITATGQRVTLRCSPRSGDLSVYWYQQSLDQGLQFLIQYYNGEERAKGNILERFSAQQFPDLHSELNLSSLELGDSALYFCASSAGTSVETQYFGPGTRLLVL.

The genes are TRBV4-3 and TRBJ1-1; 9 bases are shared with TRBD1. The CDR3 consists of 15 residues. The germline V gene encodes CDR1 LGHNA and CDR2 YSLEER. The J segment lost 3 bases and the V segment lost 1 base, leaving 3 bases of the junction unmatched. This CDR3 is CASSQGTGVYTEAFF. CDR3 coding DNA: TGCGCCAGCAGCCAAGGGACAGGGGTCTACACTGAAGCTTTCTTT.

This clone was seen just once. The gene calls are TRBV27 and TRBJ1-1; unclear D gene. Germline V lookup: CDR1 MNHEY, CDR2 SMNVEV (reference sequence). V was shortened by 3 bases and J by 4 bases, with 18 bases between the two germline ends. The CDR3 is 16 amino acids. The CDR3 reads CASSFRARGLSTEAFF. The CDR3 nucleotides are TGTGCCAGCAGTTTCCGGGCACGCGGATTAAGCACTGAAGCTTTCTTT.

The chain combines TRBV7-2 with TRBJ2-1; 14 bases match TRBD2. Trimming cost V 5 bases and J 9 bases; bases outside gene matches: 12. CDR1 SGHTA and CDR2 FQGNSA come from the germline V gene. The CDR3 loop spans 17 amino acids. As DNA, the CDR3 is TGTGCCAGCAGCCAGAGGAGACTAGCGGGAGGGCCGAGTGAGCAGTTCTTC. Amino acids: CASSQRRLAGGPSEQFF.

The rearrangement joins TRBV29-1 to TRBJ1-1, with D possibly being TRBD1 (6 bases). There are 16 residues in the CDR3. The germline V gene encodes CDR1 SQVTM and CDR2 ANQGSEA. Trimming removed 7 bases at V and 0 bases at J, with 21 bases between. In DNA form, the CDR3 reads TGCAGCGCTTCAGGAAGGGGGGAAGGTCTGAACACTGAAGCTTTCTTT. This codes for CSASGRGEGLNTEAFF.

This chain uses TRBV12-5 with TRBJ2-1; weak D call: TRBD2 (6 bases). The germline V and J ends were trimmed by 4 bases and 7 bases, with 20 bases remaining between them. From germline, CDR1 is LGHNT and CDR2 FRNRAP. The CDR3 spans 16 residues. The CDR3 here is CASGSQGGSLTNEQFF. CDR3 DNA: TGTGCTAGTGGTTCCCAGGGAGGCTCCCTTACTAATGAGCAGTTCTTC. The entire variable domain, with the rest obtained from reference TRBV12-5 and TRBJ2-1, is as follows: DARVTQTPRHKVTEMGQEVTMRCQPILGHNTVFWYRQTMMQGLELLAYFRNRAPLDDSGMPKDRFSAEMPDATLATLKIQPSEPRDSAVYFCASGSQGGSLTNEQFFGPGTRLTVL.

Only one count was recorded for this clone. The CDR3 loop is CASSQVPGAEPLSPLHF. For the CDR3, the DNA is TGCGCCAGCAGCCAAGTACCGGGAGCCGAACCACTATCACCCCTCCACTTT. The rearrangement uses TRBV4-3 and TRBJ1-6; D gene unclear. V was cut by 1 base and J by 10 bases, with 20 bases left in between. CDR1 is LGHNA, CDR2 YSLEER, per germline. The CDR3 length is 17 residues.

This clone is a singleton in its sample. This rearrangement joins TRBV5-1 to TRBJ1-2; 7 nucleotides agree with TRBD1. Germline CDR1 and CDR2: SGHRS and YFSETQ. The CDR3 length is 15 residues. Unmatched junction bases numbered 3, after V lost 1 base and J lost 0 bases. CDR3 coding DNA: TGCGCCAGCAGCTTGACAGGGGTTCCTAACTATGGCTACACCTTC. This sequence encodes CASSLTGVPNYGYTF.

The chain couples TRBV4-3 to TRBJ2-2; possible D gene TRBD2, 7 bases. The V gene lost 8 bases and the J gene lost 4 bases, with 14 bases spanning the gap. The CDR3 covers 14 residues. Germline-derived CDR1 and CDR2 are LGHNA and YSLEER. The CDR3 region is CASARGGGTGELFF. In DNA form, the CDR3 reads TGCGCCAGCGCGAGGGGGGGCGGCACCGGGGAGCTGTTTTTT.

The sample holds one count of this clone. The chain has TRBV11-2 and TRBJ1-1; no firm D call. The CDR3 loop spans 16 amino acids. Trimming shortened V by 1 base and J by 1 base, and 13 bases separated the two germline ends. Per the germline V gene, CDR1 is SGHAT and CDR2 is FQNNGV. The CDR3 loop reads CASSLAIYGGNTEAFF. CDR3 in DNA: TGTGCCAGCAGCTTAGCAATTTACGGAGGGAACACTGAAGCTTTCTTT.

V gene TRBV29-1 combines with J gene TRBJ2-3; 11 bases are a match to TRBD2. Looked up from germline, CDR1 is SQVTM and CDR2 is ANQGSEA. The CDR3 consists of 15 residues. The trim removed 6 bases at V and 8 bases at J, leaving 13 bases unmatched. The CDR3 sequence: CSVQRLAGPSGTQYF. The CDR3 DNA follows: TGCAGCGTCCAACGACTAGCGGGACCCTCCGGTACGCAGTATTTT.

V and J are TRBV9 and TRBJ2-2, with 9 positions matching TRBD1. The V gene end was trimmed by 0 bases and the J gene end by 6 bases; junction bases not matched to a gene: 6. From germline, CDR1 is SGDLS and CDR2 YYNGEE. The CDR3 runs 16 residues. DNA for the CDR3: TGTGCCAGCAGCGTAGCTTTGACAGGGGGAGCCGGGGAGCTGTTTTTT. It specifies CASSVALTGGAGELFF.

A single count supports this clone. CDR3 nucleotides: TGTGCCAGCAGCCTCGGGACAGGCAAAGAGACCCAGTACTTC. Translated, it gives CASSLGTGKETQYF. This chain links TRBV3-1 (or the pseudogene TRBV3-2) with TRBJ2-5; the match to TRBD1 covers 8 bases. The germline V gene encodes CDR1 LGHDT and CDR2 YNNKEL (reference sequence). The junction had 4 bases not matched to a gene; V was cut back by 4 bases and J by 3 bases. The CDR3 sequence is 14 residues long.

This rearrangement joins TRBV28 to TRBJ1-2, with no clear D. V dropped 2 bases and J dropped 3 bases, with 13 bases sitting between them. The germline V gene encodes CDR1 MDHEN and CDR2 SYDVKM. The CDR3 is made up of 15 amino acids. CDR3 amino acids: CASSLPGVTHYGYTF. CDR3 coding DNA: TGTGCCAGCAGTTTACCTGGCGTTACCCACTATGGCTACACCTTC.

The chain joins TRBV4-2 to TRBJ2-7, with 10 positions matching TRBD1. The CDR3 covers 15 residues. Trimming cost V 1 base and J 6 bases; bases outside gene matches: 6. From germline, CDR1 is LGHNA and CDR2 YNFKEQ. The CDR3 region has the DNA TGTGCCAGCAGCCAAGTTGGACAGGGGGTCGTCGAGCAGTACTTC. Translation gives CASSQVGQGVVEQYF.

The chain recombines TRBV28 with TRBJ1-5, with 8 bases that match TRBD1. V lost 5 bases to trimming and J lost 3 bases; unmatched junction nucleotides: 6. The length of the CDR3 is 15 residues. Germline loops: CDR1 MDHEN, CDR2 SYDVKM. The DNA of the CDR3 is TGTGCCAGCAGTACGGGACAGGCTCTCAATCAGCCCCAGCATTTT. As protein: CASSTGQALNQPQHF. The entire variable domain, with the rest obtained from reference TRBV28 and TRBJ1-5, is as follows: DVKVTQSSRYLVKRTGEKVFLECVQDMDHENMFWYRQDPGLGLRLIYFSYDVKMKEKGDIPEGYSVSREKKERFSLILESASTNQTSMYLCASSTGQALNQPQHFGDGTRLSIL.

V and J are TRBV6-2 or TRBV6-3 and TRBJ2-7; D gene ambiguous. The CDR3 runs to 11 residues. The V gene's germline CDR1 is MNHEY and CDR2 SVGEGT. Trimming removed 4 bases from V and 3 bases from J, with 4 bases in between. CDR3 nucleotide sequence: TGTGCCAGCAGTTCCCTCTACGAGCAGTACTTC. It translates to CASSSLYEQYF.

The CDR3 sequence: CASSPGSSNYGYTF. CDR3 nucleotides: TGTGCCAGCAGCCCCGGCAGCTCTAACTATGGCTACACCTTC. The V call is TRBV7-6, the J call TRBJ1-2; D gene ambiguous. With 5 bases removed from V and 0 bases from J, the gap between germline ends came to 10 bases. Germline V gene sequence: CDR1 SGHVS, CDR2 FNYEAQ. The CDR3 is made up of 14 amino acids.

This chain uses TRBV23-1 with TRBJ2-7; 7 bases line up with TRBD1. TRBV23-1 is noted as an ORF with a role that remains uncertain. With V trimmed by 4 bases and J by 4 bases, 7 bases remained unmatched. The CDR3 is 14 residues long. CDR3 residues: CASSPRQGLYEQYF. The CDR3 nucleotides are TGCGCCAGCAGTCCTAGACAGGGTCTATACGAGCAGTACTTC.

The chain has TRBV5-4 and TRBJ2-3; D is unresolved. Per germline, CDR1 SGHNT and CDR2 YYREEE (reference sequence). CDR3 size: 13 residues. With 3 bases removed from V and 2 bases from J, the gap between germline ends came to 7 bases. The CDR3 loop is CASSSTATDTQYF. For the CDR3, the DNA is TGTGCCAGCAGCTCGACCGCCACAGATACGCAGTATTTT.